These T cell receptor beta chains were read from a single sample in a study of T cell responses to AZD1222 COVID-19 vaccine. Sequencing was performed with immunoSEQ multiplex PCR; in TCRdb, only in-frame clones are kept and a portion is missing. The sample consists of approximately 27,000 clones, roughly nine tenths of them appearing once. This material consisted of peripheral blood, taken on day 0 of AZD1222 vaccination. The receptors derive from an adult in good health. Both conserved end residues are part of each CDR3. A D gene is named only where the DNA matches it firmly. A row's size may be missing; if present it is once, few, many or a size class.

J gene	V gene	clone size	D gene	CDR3 protein	CDR3 DNA
TRBJ2-3	TRBV5-1	.	TRBD1	CASSLGQGSPDTQYF	TGCGCCAGCAGCTTGGGACAGGGTAGCCCAGATACGCAGTATTTT
TRBJ1-5	TRBV19	few	TRBD1	CASSIQGVGQPQHF	TGTGCCAGTAGTATACAGGGGGTTGGGCAGCCCCAGCATTTT
TRBJ1-1	TRBV29-1	.	.	CSPGNPIHIGTEAFF	TGCAGCCCTGGTAACCCGATTCATATCGGCACTGAAGCTTTCTTT
TRBJ1-5	TRBV6-1	.	TRBD1	CASSEGWLSGGRNQPQHF	TGTGCCAGCAGTGAAGGCTGGTTGTCAGGGGGTCGAAATCAGCCCCAGCATTTT
TRBJ2-3	TRBV5-4	.	TRBD2	CASSPGTSGRSDTQYF	TGTGCCAGCAGCCCCGGGACTAGCGGGAGATCAGATACGCAGTATTTT
TRBJ2-1	TRBV5-4	once	TRBD2	CASRPTSGSYNEQFF	TGTGCCAGCAGACCCACTAGCGGATCCTACAATGAGCAGTTCTTC
TRBJ1-2	TRBV18	.	.	CASSPRVEDGYTF	TGTGCCAGCTCACCCAGGGTAGAGGATGGCTACACCTTC
TRBJ2-7	TRBV19	few	.	CASSTLHGEQYF	TGTGCCAGTAGTACCCTCCACGGTGAGCAGTACTTC
TRBJ1-1	TRBV20-1	.	.	CSASNDNSGTEAFF	TGCAGTGCTAGTAATGATAACTCGGGCACTGAAGCTTTCTTT
TRBJ1-4	TRBV9	.	.	CASSATLKLFF	TGTGCCAGCAGCGCCACATTAAAACTGTTTTTT
TRBJ2-1	TRBV4-1	.	.	CASSHYPGDYNEQFF	TGCGCCAGCAGCCATTACCCGGGAGACTACAATGAGCAGTTCTTC
TRBJ2-3	TRBV4-1	.	.	CASSQDRVVDTQYF	TGCGCCAGCAGCCAAGATAGGGTGGTAGATACGCAGTATTTT
TRBJ2-1	TRBV11-3	.	.	CASSRASDYNEQFF	TGTGCCAGCAGTCGGGCTAGCGACTACAATGAGCAGTTCTTC
TRBJ1-3	TRBV5-1	.	TRBD1	CASSPKTGKSGNTIYF	TGCGCCAGCAGCCCCAAGACAGGGAAAAGTGGAAACACCATATATTTT
TRBJ1-2	TRBV19	.	.	CASSIVPGDGYGYTF	TGTGCCAGTAGTATCGTCCCAGGGGACGGCTATGGCTACACCTTC
TRBJ2-2	TRBV4-2	.	.	CASSQRQGGTGELFF	TGTGCCAGCAGCCAACGTCAGGGTGGGACCGGGGAGCTGTTTTTT
TRBJ1-6	TRBV6-5	once	.	CASSYSSPSLNSPLHF	TGTGCCAGCAGTTACTCGTCTCCTTCGTTGAATTCACCCCTCCACTTT
TRBJ2-7	TRBV5-4	.	TRBD2	CASSLVGGSVYEQYF	TGTGCCAGCAGCTTGGTTGGCGGGAGTGTTTACGAGCAGTACTTC
TRBJ1-4	TRBV30	.	.	CAWSVIQFNEKLFF	TGTGCCTGGAGTGTAATACAGTTTAATGAAAAACTGTTTTTT
TRBJ1-3	TRBV2	.	.	CASSVTHTNSGNTIYF	TGTGCCAGCAGTGTGACACATACCAACTCTGGAAACACCATATATTTT
TRBJ2-2	TRBV11-2	.	.	CASSPRGAGNTGELFF	TGTGCCAGCAGCCCACGGGGGGCCGGGAACACCGGGGAGCTGTTTTTT
TRBJ2-3	TRBV9	.	.	CASSVMQTPDTQYF	TGTGCCAGCAGCGTGATGCAGACCCCAGATACGCAGTATTTT
TRBJ2-4	TRBV7-2	.	.	CASSPEAENIQYF	TGTGCCAGCAGCCCTGAGGCGGAAAACATTCAGTACTTC
TRBJ1-3	TRBV19	.	.	CASAPLWGISGNTIYF	TGTGCCAGTGCTCCGCTCTGGGGGATCTCTGGAAACACCATATATTTT
TRBJ1-4	TRBV9	.	.	CASSVSGGWPEKLFF	TGTGCCAGCAGCGTGTCCGGAGGGTGGCCTGAAAAACTGTTTTTT
TRBJ2-3	TRBV3-1/TRBV3-2	.	.	CASSPTGASTDTQYF	TGTGCCAGCAGCCCGACAGGAGCTAGCACAGATACGCAGTATTTT
TRBJ2-5	TRBV9	.	.	CASSRAGAVETQYF	TGTGCCAGCAGCCGCGCGGGGGCTGTGGAGACCCAGTACTTC
TRBJ2-3	TRBV6-2/TRBV6-3	.	TRBD2	CASSSSLAGEGDTQYF	TGTGCCAGCAGTTCCTCACTAGCGGGAGAGGGAGATACGCAGTATTTT
TRBJ2-1	TRBV10-1	.	TRBD2	CASGLAGAEQFF	TGCGCCAGCGGGTTAGCGGGAGCTGAGCAGTTCTTC
TRBJ2-7	TRBV2	few	.	CASSTTVSYEQYF	TGTGCCAGCAGTACCACAGTGTCCTACGAGCAGTACTTC
TRBJ1-1	TRBV2	.	.	CASYQGGEAFF	TGTGCCAGCTATCAGGGCGGGGAAGCTTTCTTT
TRBJ1-2	TRBV5-4	.	TRBD1	CASSLDRAPSNYGYTF	TGTGCCAGCAGCCTGGACAGGGCCCCATCTAACTATGGCTACACCTTC
TRBJ2-1	TRBV7-3	.	.	CASSLGQPSYNEQFF	TGTGCCAGCAGCTTAGGACAACCGTCCTACAATGAGCAGTTCTTC
TRBJ2-1	TRBV27	.	.	CASSSQPLPSAPQFF	TGTGCCAGCAGTTCCCAGCCCCTTCCTAGCGCTCCTCAGTTCTTC
TRBJ1-2	TRBV7-2	.	.	CASSRDPANYGYTF	TGTGCCAGCAGTCGCGACCCAGCTAACTATGGCTACACCTTC
TRBJ2-2	TRBV12-3/TRBV12-4	.	.	CASSKYTGELFF	TGTGCCAGCTCAAAATACACCGGGGAGCTGTTTTTT
TRBJ1-6	TRBV5-6	.	.	CASSLAAWDRLNSPLHF	TGTGCCAGCAGCTTGGCCGCGTGGGACCGACTAAATTCACCCCTCCACTTT
TRBJ1-5	TRBV6-2/TRBV6-3	.	TRBD1	CASSYRGHQPQHF	TGTGCCAGCAGTTACAGGGGGCATCAGCCCCAGCATTTT